This T cell receptor (beta chain) was sequenced during a study of Ad26.COV2.S vaccination and SARS-CoV-2 variants. Across the study: Dosing was one shot or two shots 56 days apart.

Worth noting for this clone: The antigen is unknown.

Assay: immunoSEQ multiplex PCR; the TCRdb copy retains only in-frame clones and omits some. The data contain about 350,000 clones, 70% to 90% of them singletons. The sample's treatment: 15 to 20 received Ad26.COV2.S at low or high dose, single or two shots; roughly 5 received placebo; per-sample allocation not given. Collection of samples fell on day 63 after the first vaccine or placebo injection. V dropped 5 bases and J dropped 5 bases, with 12 bases sitting between them. The CDR3 covers 13 residues. Germline-derived CDR1 and CDR2 are LGHDT and YNNKEL (reference sequence). General study results and limits: Analyses of TCR breadth and depth may have underestimated total T cell responses. With respect to non-spike TCR breadth, vaccine and placebo recipients were similar.

The TCR was taken from a person between 18 and 59 years old who received the Ad26.COV2.S COVID-19 vaccine or a placebo. The chain has TRBV3-1 (or the pseudogene TRBV3-2) and TRBJ2-5; D ambiguous. The sequencing used peripheral blood, collected in a trial of Ad26.COV2.S vaccine versus placebo. This CDR3 reads CASSIRASETQYF. In nucleotides, the CDR3 is TGTGCCAGCAGCATTCGGGCTTCGGAGACCCAGTACTTC.